One TCR beta chain is described in this entry. The source of the sample is a study of control samples from healthy donors and cancer patients. Method: immunoSEQ multiplex PCR; TCRdb's copy keeps in-frame clones and lacks some. There are around 78,000 clones in the sample; 90% to 95% occur only once, and approximately 4.8% lies in the top ten. This CDR3 comprises 18 residues. With 1 base removed from V and 0 bases from J, the gap between germline ends came to 16 bases. Germline CDR1 LGHNA, CDR2 YNFKEQ. The V gene is TRBV4-2, the J gene TRBJ2-1; D tentatively reads TRBD1 or TRBD2 (5 bases each). Sequencing input: blood. This sequence originates from a woman in her late teens or twenties in good health. The CDR3 DNA sequence: TGTGCCAGCAGCCAAGGCCCCCCATGGGGGAGCTCCTACAATGAGCAGTTCTTC. Encoded protein: CASSQGPPWGSSYNEQFF.